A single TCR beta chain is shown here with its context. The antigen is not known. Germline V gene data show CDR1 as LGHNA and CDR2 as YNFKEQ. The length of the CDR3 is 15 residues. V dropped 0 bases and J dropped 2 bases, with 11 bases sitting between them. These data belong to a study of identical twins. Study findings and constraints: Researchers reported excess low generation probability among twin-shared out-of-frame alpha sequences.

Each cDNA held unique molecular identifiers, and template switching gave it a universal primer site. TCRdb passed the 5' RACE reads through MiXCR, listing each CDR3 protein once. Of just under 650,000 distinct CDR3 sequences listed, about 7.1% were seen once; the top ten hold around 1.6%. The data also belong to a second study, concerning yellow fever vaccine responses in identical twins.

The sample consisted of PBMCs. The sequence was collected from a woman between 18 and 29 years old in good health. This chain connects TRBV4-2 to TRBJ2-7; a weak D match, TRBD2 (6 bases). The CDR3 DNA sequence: TGTGCCAGCAGCCAAGAGGCTAGCGAAACCTACGAGCAGTACGTC. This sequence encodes CASSQEASETYEQYV.